This is a list of T cell receptor beta chains from one sample in a study of blood T cell repertoires in COVID-19. Profiled with immunoSEQ multiplex PCR; TCRdb holds only in-frame clones, not every one. The table includes hundreds of thousands of clones, 80% to 90% detected once. The sample was peripheral blood. The receptor set was obtained from a woman aged 70-85 years with COVID-19, enrolled during active disease. CDR3s leave out the opening cysteine and the closing phenylalanine or tryptophan. Clone size is not always given. Where it is, it says once, few, many or a class for expanded clones.

v_call,clone_size,cdr3_aa
TRBV2,once,ASNRDSASGNTIY
TRBV6-6,.,ASSFGPVYEQY
TRBV7-2,.,ASSLWGDNSPLH
TRBV6-5,once,ASSLAVLTPGEQF
TRBV5-1,.,ASRPLPDRASEQY
TRBV5-1,.,ASTFAGTGGTEAF
TRBV19,.,ASTPDRVSGANVLT
TRBV5-6,.,ASSLGQMNTEAF
TRBV30,.,AWSGDRAHEQY
TRBV21-1,few,ASNSTIGFYGYT
TRBV23-1,.,ASSQRTPRGQGYSPLH
TRBV29-1,.,SVEVPGWVHEQY
TRBV11-2,few,ASSLPGTGIYEQY
TRBV13,once,ASSFRRDYEQY
TRBV4-1,.,ASSQGDSRGTEAF
TRBV18,.,ASSPWDRATEAF
TRBV13,once,ASSLPGAGITDTQY
TRBV11-2,.,ASSLAPGTSSYNEQF
TRBV27,.,ASSFNPFRQF
TRBV28,.,ASSPSSGTGGYGYT
TRBV25-1,.,ASGAPGQGNEQY
TRBV4-1,.,ASSQVNRVPNEKLF